One and the same sample provided the 8 T cell receptor beta chains below, sequenced in a study of T cell responses to AZD1222 COVID-19 vaccine (dated by TCRdb to the early 2020s). The library was made by the immunoSEQ multiplex PCR assay. TCRdb limited this immuneACCESS table to in-frame rearrangements with V and J called. A share of clones is missing; checked studies link under half to unresolved V genes, and the rest is unexplained. Counted in this sample were over 55,000 clones; around 83% of them appeared once. The ten largest clonotypes hold around 7.5% of the sample. Read against the paper, the sample's time point label means: baseline before first vaccination. Material: peripheral blood, obtained on day 0 of AZD1222 vaccination. These receptor sequences come from an adult in good health.

This chain links TRBV7-2 with TRBJ2-5; 8 nucleotides line up with TRBD1. The germline V gene has CDR1 SGHTA and CDR2 FQGNSA. V shed 5 bases and J 6 bases; nucleotides not matched to a gene: 5. This CDR3 is built from 13 residues. The DNA of the CDR3 is TGTGCCAGCAGCCAGGACAGGGCGCAGACCCAGTACTTC. This sequence encodes CASSQDRAQTQYF.

This clone was seen just once. The chain couples TRBV7-8 to TRBJ2-3; D remains ambiguous. The germline gives CDR1 SGHVS, CDR2 FQNEAQ. The CDR3 sequence is 12 residues long. The V end was cut by 5 bases, the J end by 4 bases, with 7 bases between. The CDR3 spells CASSPAADTQYF. CDR3 DNA: TGTGCCAGCAGCCCGGCTGCAGATACGCAGTATTTT.

The chain carries TRBV10-3 and TRBJ2-7; D gene uncertain. The V and J ends lost 3 bases and 5 bases respectively, with 8 bases between them. The CDR3 has 12 amino acids. The germline V gene has CDR1 ENHRY and CDR2 SYGVKD. CDR3 coding DNA: TGTGCCATCAGTGAAGGGATCGACGAGCAGTACTTC. It is translated as CAISEGIDEQYF.

CDR3 sequence: CASTKGTSRAEGQFF. The CDR3 region has the DNA TGTGCCAGCACCAAGGGAACTAGCAGAGCGGAAGGGCAGTTCTTC. This chain joins TRBV7-9 and TRBJ2-1, with D possibly matching TRBD2 (6 bases). Germline lookup yields CDR1 SEHNR and CDR2 FQNEAQ (reference sequence). V was clipped by 7 bases and J by 12 bases, with 25 bases between them. This CDR3 spans 15 amino acids. The variable domain in full, with the rest retrieved from reference TRBV7-9 and TRBJ2-1, is DTGVSQNPRHKITKRGQNVTFRCDPISEHNRLYWYRQTLGQGPEFLTYFQNEAQLEKSRLLSDRFSAERPKGSFSTLEIQRTEQGDSAMYLCASTKGTSRAEGQFFGPGTRLTVL.

The chain uses TRBV7-2 and TRBJ1-4; a possible D gene is TRBD1 (5 bases). V shed 2 bases and J shed 6 bases, with 10 bases lying between them. CDR1 is SGHTA, CDR2 FQGNSA, per germline. CDR3 length: 14 amino acids. The CDR3: CASSLRSGDEKLFF. DNA for the CDR3: TGTGCCAGCAGCTTACGGTCGGGGGATGAAAAACTGTTTTTT.

This clone has more than one count but fewer than ten. The chain uses TRBV5-1 and TRBJ2-1; possibly TRBD1 for D (6 bases). Germline CDR1 SGHRS, CDR2 YFSETQ. V lost 1 base and J 0 bases, leaving 11 bases between the germline ends. The CDR3 spans 16 residues. This CDR3 is CASSLTGSRSYNEQFF. The DNA for the CDR3 is TGCGCCAGCAGCTTGACAGGGTCCCGCTCCTACAATGAGCAGTTCTTC.

This clone appeared a few times. The sample carries other DNA sequences with the same CDR3. V usage is TRBV6-5 and J usage is TRBJ2-5; D gene unclear. V dropped 2 bases and J dropped 3 bases, with 7 bases sitting between them. Germline CDR1 is MNHEY and CDR2 is SVGAGI. CDR3 length equals 13 residues. CDR3: CASSYGREETQYF. Here the CDR3 DNA reads TGTGCCAGCAGTTACGGGCGCGAAGAGACCCAGTACTTC.

This clone is a singleton in its sample. The CDR3 spells CAISEIQEGAGGGYTF. The DNA of the CDR3 is TGTGCCATCAGTGAGATCCAGGAGGGCGCCGGTGGAGGCTACACCTTC. This sequence joins TRBV10-3 and TRBJ1-2; no definite D call. Germline-derived CDR1 and CDR2 are ENHRY and SYGVKD. The CDR3 runs 16 residues. Deletions cut 2 bases from V and 8 bases from J, with 21 bases between.